This is a list of T cell receptor beta chains from one sample in a study of identical twins. TCRdb re-called the 5' RACE reads with MiXCR, one entry per CDR3 protein. The sample has 420,000 or so distinct CDR3 sequences; 15% to 20% are singletons. The sample comprised naive T cells sorted from blood. These receptors all stem from a man aged 45-60 years in good health. Both conserved end residues are part of each CDR3. Each record gives: J gene, V gene, clone size, D gene, CDR3 protein, CDR3 DNA. The D gene is left open where the match is weak. Size values are once, few and many counts, or a class for expanded clones, and some rows have none.

TRBJ2-4,TRBV29-1,many,NA,CSAASVGRNIQYF,TGCAGCGCGGCCTCCGTGGGTAGGAACATTCAGTACTTC
TRBJ2-3,TRBV24-1,NA,TRBD1,CAIGQGMSTQYF,TGCGCCATCGGACAGGGAATGAGTACGCAGTATTTT
TRBJ2-1,TRBV5-5,few,TRBD2,CASSLGLAGGPYNNEQFF,TGTGCCAGCAGCTTGGGGCTAGCGGGAGGGCCATATAATAATGAGCAGTTCTTC
TRBJ2-1,TRBV5-5,NA,NA,CASSLGGESYNEQFF,TGTGCCAGCAGCTTGGGCGGGGAGTCCTACAATGAGCAGTTCTTC
TRBJ2-2,TRBV6-2/TRBV6-3,NA,TRBD1,CASSSWDRGRPGELFF,TGTGCCAGCAGTTCCTGGGACAGGGGGCGCCCCGGGGAGCTGTTTTTT
TRBJ1-2,TRBV12-3/TRBV12-4,many,NA,CASSFDSSNYGYTF,TGTGCCAGCAGTTTCGACAGTTCTAACTATGGCTACACCTTC
TRBJ2-5,TRBV20-1,NA,TRBD1,CSASDRGSQETQYF,TGCAGTGCTTCGGACAGGGGGAGCCAAGAGACCCAGTACTTC
TRBJ2-7,TRBV5-5,many,TRBD2,CASSSTGGSYEQYF,TGTGCCAGCAGCAGCACGGGGGGCTCCTACGAGCAGTACTTC
TRBJ2-3,TRBV7-2,NA,NA,CASSPLTQSDTQYF,TGTGCCAGCAGCCCCCTCACTCAGTCGGATACGCAGTATTTT
TRBJ1-1,TRBV7-2,NA,TRBD1,CASSPQGAGTEAFF,TGTGCCAGCAGCCCTCAGGGGGCTGGCACTGAAGCTTTCTTT
TRBJ1-1,TRBV5-1,few,NA,CASSPGLRVTEAFF,TGCGCCAGCAGCCCCGGGCTCAGGGTCACTGAAGCTTTCTTT
TRBJ2-3,TRBV28,NA,NA,CASSFEPGAPDTQYF,TGTGCCAGCAGTTTCGAGCCGGGAGCGCCCGATACGCAGTATTTT
TRBJ2-5,TRBV9,NA,NA,CASSVEAGRQETQYF,TGTGCCAGCAGCGTAGAGGCAGGGAGGCAAGAGACCCAGTACTTC
TRBJ2-1,TRBV6-1,few,TRBD1,CASRSVFDRVVNEQFF,TGTGCCAGCAGATCAGTCTTTGACAGGGTAGTGAATGAGCAGTTCTTC
TRBJ2-3,TRBV11-3,many,NA,CASSRTASTDTQYF,TGTGCCAGCAGCCGAACCGCGAGCACAGATACGCAGTATTTT
TRBJ2-7,TRBV5-1,many,TRBD1,CASSLDRGQGIYEQYF,TGCGCCAGCAGCTTGGACCGAGGACAGGGAATTTACGAGCAGTACTTC
TRBJ2-3,TRBV7-2,NA,TRBD1,CASSLDRGWDTQYF,TGTGCCAGCAGCTTGGACAGGGGTTGGGATACGCAGTATTTT
TRBJ1-1,TRBV27,many,NA,CASSQLRGTEAFF,TGTGCCAGCAGTCAACTAAGGGGTACTGAAGCTTTCTTT
TRBJ2-7,TRBV20-1,NA,NA,CSARDGAKGVYEQYF,TGCAGTGCTAGAGACGGGGCGAAGGGGGTCTACGAGCAGTACTTC
TRBJ2-1,TRBV5-1,many,TRBD2,CASSIAGGLDEQFF,TGCGCCAGCAGCATAGCGGGGGGGCTGGATGAGCAGTTCTTC
TRBJ1-1,TRBV29-1,NA,TRBD1,CSVEGLRQGAYSNTEAFF,TGCAGCGTTGAAGGGTTAAGACAGGGGGCTTATTCGAACACTGAAGCTTTCTTT
TRBJ1-6,TRBV11-2,NA,TRBD1,CASSLVWTGLNSPLHF,TGTGCCAGCAGCTTAGTTTGGACAGGACTCAATTCACCCCTCCACTTT